The present T cell receptor beta chain was sequenced within a study of human T cells and chemical hapten exposure. Study-level results: While controls formed fewer of them, expanded TCRs formed significantly more large CDR3 similarity clusters. Donors' alopecia may make their immune response differ from healthy people's.

Noted time point: pre-sensitization, week 0. The sample's treatment: therapeutic diphenylcyclopropenone sensitization with weekly scalp DPC. For the library, individual cDNA molecules each received unique molecular identifiers. In TCRdb, the RACE reads were re-called with MiXCR into one record per CDR3 protein. The sample records 85,000 to 120,000 distinct CDR3 sequences, 9.5% to 15% being singletons. This clonotype was seen at least ten times. Antigen specificity is unknown. Sequenced material: whole blood, taken in connection with sensitization to the hapten diphenylcyclopropenone (DPC). The receptor was derived from a woman in her fifties or sixties with alopecia areata. Some clones in this sample may be carry-over from other donors' samples.

In DNA form, the CDR3 reads TGCGCCAGCAGCTTGACTCACGGGGGGGCCACAGATACGCAGTATTTT. It translates to CASSLTHGGATDTQYF. The chain links TRBV5-1 to TRBJ2-3, with 8 positions matching TRBD2. The length of the CDR3 is 16 residues. Germline CDR1 and CDR2: SGHRS and YFSETQ. J was trimmed by 2 bases and V by 1 base; bases with no gene match: 6.